This entry concerns a single TCR beta chain. In its sample, this clone was seen once. What this receptor recognizes is not known. No much larger clone exists at a distance of one base, and base qualities are not known. TCR CDR3 regions were amplified from genomic DNA by multiplex PCR using the deep immunoSEQ assay. For each cell subset, the extracted genomic DNA was distributed evenly across all wells of several immunoSEQ 96-well plates, and each plate served as one replicate. For sorted subsets, around 0.2 ug of genomic DNA, equivalent to around 31,000 T cell genomes, went into each replicate PCR. The purified libraries were quantified using a Qubit 3.0 fluorometer, sized with a Bioanalyzer 2100, and then quantified again using the KAPA Library Quantification kit. Every immunoSEQ 96-well plate was sequenced on a dedicated single-read 150-cycle Illumina NextSeq 550 flow cell. In the authors' own workflow: Because the immunoSEQ output held only junctional sequences and lacked quality scores, the filtering could not match the filtering applied to full-length reads. To assign V/J genes and CDR3, sequences were annotated against IMGT germline references using PyIR, a Python wrapper for IgBLAST v1.9. Any read was removed if the V/J assignment was weak (E-value above 1e-6), the CDR3 was missing, or the read contained stop codons, out-of-frame junctions, or ambiguous translated residues. V3J clonotypes were defined by identical inferred V gene, J gene, and CDR3 amino acid sequence. Percentage overlap between repertoires was calculated by dividing the number of shared unique clonotypes by the size of the smaller repertoire. Repertoire richness was assessed with RTK rarefaction, the Chao1 estimator, and Recon v2.1 estimates of unobserved clonotypes. Generation probabilities for all TCRbeta clonotypes obtained by the gDNA method from a handful of donors were computed using OLGA. TCRdb's version of the immuneACCESS table is confined to in-frame rearrangements and falls short of the full clone set. An unresolved V gene accounts for under half of the shortfall where checked; the remainder is of unknown origin. V and J calls plus clone size are reproduced from that table; the DNA served to infer D and trimming. The sample table holds over a million clones, of which around 82% were seen once. 0.6% to 0.7% of the sample comes from the top ten.

Donors were healthy HIV-negative adults with no recently reported acute infections or vaccinations. All donors were Caucasian adults living in Nashville, Tennessee, USA. Magnetic negative selection was used to enrich CD4+ T cells, after which naive cells were positively selected on CD45RA and the negative fraction became the memory subset. Blood was obtained by leukapheresis, after which PBMCs were separated by Ficoll-Histopaque density gradient centrifugation and cryopreserved in liquid nitrogen vapor phase. Purity and quantity of every magnetically sorted T cell population were checked by analytical flow cytometry. Genomic DNA was isolated from each sorted fraction and quantified by UV absorbance on a Nanodrop 2000c. This sample stems from a study of shared clonotypes between healthy human individuals (dated by TCRdb to 2020 to 2022). Regarding the complete study: The cohort comprised a couple of women and a few men aged 18 to 49 years. For each donor, CD4 naive and CD4 memory were each given three plates, CD8 naive was given two plates, and CD8 memory was given one plate. The study deeply sequenced blood TCR repertoires of five healthy adults to estimate repertoire size and the extent of clonotype sharing between individuals. Different laboratories and diverse techniques were used to prepare libraries and sequence TCR repertoires, to increase sequencing depth and limit assay-specific biases. Between about 0.85 and 8.9 billion PBMCs per donor were obtained by leukapheresis. Broad study findings and their caveats: Only blood was sampled, and tissue TCR repertoires likely differ from those in blood. Even with the large sequencing depth, rarefaction of the sorted-subset datasets indicated that sequencing was incomplete. Pairwise subsampling led to the expectation that sequencing depth would affect the degree of clonotype sharing among donors. Estimated clonotype richness was generally larger for naive than for memory subsets. About 5% of naive CD4, 3.5% of naive CD8, roughly 2.5% of memory CD4, and 0.4% of memory CD8 clonotypes were shared across several donors. Because the study included a small number of donors, the genetic and exposure-history diversity represented was limited. Compared with non-shared clonotypes, the clonotypes found in all four sorted-subset donors had higher generation probabilities.

The CDR3 runs 12 residues from the cysteine to the phenylalanine. Only the CDR3 DNA is retained, 36 bases long and in frame from the first base. The V and J ends are trimmed by 5 bases and 6 bases, leaving 10 bases between them. The CDR1 and CDR2 encoded by the germline V gene (reference sequence) are MNHNY and SVGAGI. This receptor was identified in a man younger than 30 in good health. Some clones in this sample may be carry-over from other donors' samples. This chain is built from TRBV6-6 and TRBJ1-1; the best D guess is TRBD1, with 5 bases matching. Sample: memory CD4+ T cells from PBMCs. The cell subset or site label here, explained by the study, means: CD45RA-negative fraction. The CDR3 corresponds to CASSATGPEAFF. The nucleotides are TGTGCCAGCAGTGCAACAGGCCCTGAAGCTTTCTTT.